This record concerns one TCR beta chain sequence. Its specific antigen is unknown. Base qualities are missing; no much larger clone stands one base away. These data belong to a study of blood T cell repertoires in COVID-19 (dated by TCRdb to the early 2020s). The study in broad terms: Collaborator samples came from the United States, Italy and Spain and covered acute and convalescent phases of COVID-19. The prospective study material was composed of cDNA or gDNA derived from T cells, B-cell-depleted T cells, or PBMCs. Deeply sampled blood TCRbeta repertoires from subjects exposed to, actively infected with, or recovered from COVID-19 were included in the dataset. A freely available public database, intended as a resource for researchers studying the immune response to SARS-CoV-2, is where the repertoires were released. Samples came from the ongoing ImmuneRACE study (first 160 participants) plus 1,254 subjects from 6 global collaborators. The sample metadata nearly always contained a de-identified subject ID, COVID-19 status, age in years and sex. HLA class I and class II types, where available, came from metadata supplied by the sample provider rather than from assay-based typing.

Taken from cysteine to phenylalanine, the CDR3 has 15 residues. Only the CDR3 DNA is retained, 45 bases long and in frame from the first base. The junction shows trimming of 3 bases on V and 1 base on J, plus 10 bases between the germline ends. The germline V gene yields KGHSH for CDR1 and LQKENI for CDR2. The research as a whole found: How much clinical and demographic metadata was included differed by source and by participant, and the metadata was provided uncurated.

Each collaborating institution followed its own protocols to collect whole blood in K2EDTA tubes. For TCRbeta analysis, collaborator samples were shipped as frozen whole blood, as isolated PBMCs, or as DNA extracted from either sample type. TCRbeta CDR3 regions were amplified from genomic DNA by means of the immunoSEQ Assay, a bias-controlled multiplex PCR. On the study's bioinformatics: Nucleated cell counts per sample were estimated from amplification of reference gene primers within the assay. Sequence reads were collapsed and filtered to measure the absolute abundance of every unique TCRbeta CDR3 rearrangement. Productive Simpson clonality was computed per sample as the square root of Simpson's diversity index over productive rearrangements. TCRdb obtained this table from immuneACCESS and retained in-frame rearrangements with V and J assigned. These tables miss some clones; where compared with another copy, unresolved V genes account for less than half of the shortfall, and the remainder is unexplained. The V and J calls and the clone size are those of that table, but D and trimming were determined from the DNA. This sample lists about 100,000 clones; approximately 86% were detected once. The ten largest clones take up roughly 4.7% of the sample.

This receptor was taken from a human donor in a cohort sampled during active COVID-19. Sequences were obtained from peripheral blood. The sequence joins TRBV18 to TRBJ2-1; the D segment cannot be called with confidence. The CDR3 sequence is CASSPYPRSYNEQFF. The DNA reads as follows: TGTGCCAGCTCACCTTACCCTAGATCCTACAATGAGCAGTTCTTC. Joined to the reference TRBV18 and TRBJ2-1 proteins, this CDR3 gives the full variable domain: NAGVMQNPRHLVRRRGQEARLRCSPMKGHSHVYWYRQLPEEGLKFMVYLQKENIIDESGMPKERFSAEFPKEGPSILRIQQVVRGDSAAYFCASSPYPRSYNEQFFGPGTRLTVL.